This T cell receptor (beta chain) was profiled in a study of T cell changes during pregnancy in multiple sclerosis. Germline lookup yields CDR1 LNHDA and CDR2 SQIVND (reference sequence). CDR3 size: 14 residues. V was pared by 7 bases and J by 1 base, with 3 bases of the junction left unmatched. Libraries were prepared by immunoSEQ multiplex PCR; TCRdb keeps only in-frame clonotypes and omits some of them. This table holds tens of thousands of clones, less than 95% found once. The chain joins TRBV19 to TRBJ2-2; the match to TRBD2 covers 7 bases. The source of this sequence is a female donor in good health, enrolled as a control in a pregnancy study. The sample in question was peripheral blood, obtained in the third trimester of pregnancy. The CDR3 region has the DNA TGTGCCAGTACTCTAGCGGTGAACACCGGGGAGCTGTTTTTT. The encoded protein is CASTLAVNTGELFF.